This TCR beta chain was documented in a study of blood T cells in healthy people across ages. A second PCR of roughly 7 to 11 cycles used a sample-barcoded 5' primer and a J-beta primer mix. TCRdb called the 5' RACE reads again in MiXCR, with one record for every CDR3 protein. The sample contains more than 650,000 distinct CDR3 sequences, approximately 24% of which appear only once. CDR1 and CDR2 from the germline V gene are MNHEY and SVGAGI. The CDR3 sequence is 17 residues long. Trimming cost V 2 bases and J 4 bases, with 17 bases left between them. These data were likewise used in another study, on T cells of mothers and their children.

The chain uses TRBV6-5 and TRBJ1-4; unclear D gene. What was sequenced was blood. This clonotype was sampled from a boy younger than 18 in good health. CDR3 sequence (DNA): TGTGCCAGCAGTTACGGGTCCCCGGAGGAGGGTAATGAAAAACTGTTTTTT. It is translated as CASSYGSPEEGNEKLFF.